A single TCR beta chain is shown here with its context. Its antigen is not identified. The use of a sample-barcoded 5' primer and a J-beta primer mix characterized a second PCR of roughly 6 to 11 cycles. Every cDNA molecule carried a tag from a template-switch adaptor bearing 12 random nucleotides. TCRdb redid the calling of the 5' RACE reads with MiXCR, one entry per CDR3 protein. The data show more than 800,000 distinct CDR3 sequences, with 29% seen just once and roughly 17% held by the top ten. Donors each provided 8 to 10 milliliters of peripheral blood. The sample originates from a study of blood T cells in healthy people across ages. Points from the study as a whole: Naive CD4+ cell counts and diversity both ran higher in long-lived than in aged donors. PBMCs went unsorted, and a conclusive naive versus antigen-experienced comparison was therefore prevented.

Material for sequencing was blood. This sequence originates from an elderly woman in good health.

Written as DNA, the CDR3 is TGTGCCAGCAGCCCCAAAGGGGGTAAAGAGACCCAGTACTTC. Translated, it gives CASSPKGGKETQYF. The chain links TRBV7-2 to TRBJ2-5, with D maybe TRBD1 (6 bases). The V gene lost 5 bases and the J gene lost 3 bases, with 13 bases spanning the gap. CDR3 size: 14 residues. The germline gives CDR1 SGHTA, CDR2 FQGNSA.